This T cell receptor (beta chain) originates from a study of blood T cell repertoires in COVID-19. Study as a whole: COVID-19 samples from acute and convalescent phases originated in the United States, Italy and Spain.

Trimming at V came to 1 base and at J to 7 bases, leaving 5 bases not matched to a gene. This CDR3 has 15 amino acids. Germline CDR1 reads SGDLS; CDR2 reads YYNGEE. Profiling relied on immunoSEQ multiplex PCR, and the TCRdb table lists in-frame clones only, not all of them. The sample holds tens of thousands of clones; 60% to 85% are singletons and the top ten take over 40%. Sequenced input: peripheral blood. This clonotype was obtained from a human donor in a cohort sampled during active COVID-19. The rearrangement links TRBV9 to TRBJ1-4; 9 positions match TRBD1. The CDR3 DNA reads as TGTGCCAGCAGCGTAATGGGACAGGGTGGTGAAAAACTGTTTTTT. This encodes CASSVMGQGGEKLFF.